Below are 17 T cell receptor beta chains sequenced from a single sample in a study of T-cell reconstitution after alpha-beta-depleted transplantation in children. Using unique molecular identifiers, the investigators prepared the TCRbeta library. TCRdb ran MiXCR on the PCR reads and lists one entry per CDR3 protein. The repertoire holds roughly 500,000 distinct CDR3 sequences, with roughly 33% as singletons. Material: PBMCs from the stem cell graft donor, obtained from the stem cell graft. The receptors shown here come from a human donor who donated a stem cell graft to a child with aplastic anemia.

The chain's CDR3 is CASSPSAGQPQHF. The CDR3 DNA reads as TGTGCCAGCAGCCCCAGTGCGGGACAGCCCCAGCATTTT. V and J are TRBV7-2 and TRBJ1-5; D is uncertain. The CDR3 runs to 13 residues. Germline CDR1 is SGHTA and CDR2 is FQGNSA. Trimming removed 5 bases at V and 7 bases at J, with 12 bases between.

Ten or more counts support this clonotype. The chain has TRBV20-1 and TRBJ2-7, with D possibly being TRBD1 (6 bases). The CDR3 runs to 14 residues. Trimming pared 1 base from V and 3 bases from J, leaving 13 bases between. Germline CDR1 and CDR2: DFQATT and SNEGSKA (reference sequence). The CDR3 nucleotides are TGCAGTGCTAGAGGGACAGTGGACTTCTACGAGCAGTACTTC. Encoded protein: CSARGTVDFYEQYF.

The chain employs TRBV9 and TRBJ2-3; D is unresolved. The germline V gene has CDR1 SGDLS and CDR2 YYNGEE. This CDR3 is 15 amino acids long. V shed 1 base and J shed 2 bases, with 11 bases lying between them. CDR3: CASSVTTSNTDTQYF. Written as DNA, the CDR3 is TGTGCCAGCAGCGTAACGACAAGTAACACAGATACGCAGTATTTT.

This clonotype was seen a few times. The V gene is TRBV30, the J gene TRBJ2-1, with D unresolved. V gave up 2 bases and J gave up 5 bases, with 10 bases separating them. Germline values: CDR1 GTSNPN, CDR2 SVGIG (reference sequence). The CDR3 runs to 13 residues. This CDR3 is CAWSTGGDNEQFF. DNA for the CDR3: TGTGCCTGGAGTACGGGCGGAGACAATGAGCAGTTCTTC.

The CDR3 loop is CSVAWVTSGASYEQYV. DNA for the CDR3: TGCAGCGTCGCGTGGGTTACTAGCGGGGCCTCCTACGAGCAGTACGTC. This rearrangement joins TRBV29-1 to TRBJ2-7; 10 nucleotides agree with TRBD2. The germline gives CDR1 SQVTM, CDR2 ANQGSEA. Unmatched junction bases numbered 11, after V lost 6 bases and J lost 0 bases. The CDR3 loop spans 16 amino acids.

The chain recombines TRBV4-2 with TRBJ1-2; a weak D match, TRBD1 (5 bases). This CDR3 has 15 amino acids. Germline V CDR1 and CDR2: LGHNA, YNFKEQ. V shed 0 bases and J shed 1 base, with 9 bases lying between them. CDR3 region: CASSQEDNYNYGYTF. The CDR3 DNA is TGTGCCAGCAGCCAAGAGGACAACTATAACTATGGCTACACCTTC.

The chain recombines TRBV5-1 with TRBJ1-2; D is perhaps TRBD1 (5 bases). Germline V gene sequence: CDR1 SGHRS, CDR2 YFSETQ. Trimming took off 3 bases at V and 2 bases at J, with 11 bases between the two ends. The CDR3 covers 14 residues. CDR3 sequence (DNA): TGCGCCAGCAGCTCCGGGGACTTCAACTATGGCTACACCTTC. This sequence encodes CASSSGDFNYGYTF.

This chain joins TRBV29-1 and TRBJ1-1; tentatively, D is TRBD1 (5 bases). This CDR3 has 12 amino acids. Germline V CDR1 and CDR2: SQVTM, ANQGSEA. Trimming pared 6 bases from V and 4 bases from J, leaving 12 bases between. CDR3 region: CSVDKGTTEAFF. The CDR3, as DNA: TGCAGCGTCGACAAAGGGACCACTGAAGCTTTCTTT.

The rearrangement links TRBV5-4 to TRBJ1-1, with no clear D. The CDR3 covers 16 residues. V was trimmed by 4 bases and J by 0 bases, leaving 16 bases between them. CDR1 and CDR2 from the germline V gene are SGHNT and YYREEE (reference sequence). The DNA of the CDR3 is TGTGCCAGCAGCCCCGACCGAAGTATGATGAACACTGAAGCTTTCTTT. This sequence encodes CASSPDRSMMNTEAFF.

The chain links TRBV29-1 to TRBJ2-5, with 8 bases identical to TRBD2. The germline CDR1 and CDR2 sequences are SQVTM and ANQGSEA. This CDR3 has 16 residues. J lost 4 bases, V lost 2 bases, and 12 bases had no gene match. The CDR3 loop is CSVERGSGTPGETQYF. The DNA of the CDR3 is TGCAGCGTTGAAAGGGGTAGCGGGACGCCCGGAGAGACCCAGTACTTC.

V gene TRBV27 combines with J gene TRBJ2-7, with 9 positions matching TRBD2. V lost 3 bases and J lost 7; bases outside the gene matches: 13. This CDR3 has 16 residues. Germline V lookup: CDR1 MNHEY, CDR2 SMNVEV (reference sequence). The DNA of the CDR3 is TGTGCCAGCAGTTTTATAGCGGGAGCCCCCCCTCGGGAGCAGTACGTC. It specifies CASSFIAGAPPREQYV.

The CDR3 spells CASRTDFNTEAFF. The DNA of the CDR3 is TGTGCCAGCAGAACGGATTTTAACACTGAAGCTTTCTTT. The gene calls are TRBV25-1 and TRBJ1-1; D is ambiguous. The CDR3 is 13 residues long. V lost 6 bases and J lost 2, with 10 bases in between. Germline CDR1 reads MGHDK; CDR2 reads SYGVNS.

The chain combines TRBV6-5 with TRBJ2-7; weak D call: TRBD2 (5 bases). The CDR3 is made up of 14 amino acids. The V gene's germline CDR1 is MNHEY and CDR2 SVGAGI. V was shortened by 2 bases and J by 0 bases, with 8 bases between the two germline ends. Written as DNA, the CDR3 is TGTGCCAGCAGTTACAACCGGGACTCCTACGAGCAGTACGTC. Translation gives CASSYNRDSYEQYV.

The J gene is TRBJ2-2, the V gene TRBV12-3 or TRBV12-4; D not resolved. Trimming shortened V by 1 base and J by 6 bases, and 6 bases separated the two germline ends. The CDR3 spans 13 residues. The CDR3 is CASSLDQPGELFF. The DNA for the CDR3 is TGTGCCAGCAGTTTAGATCAACCCGGGGAGCTGTTTTTT.

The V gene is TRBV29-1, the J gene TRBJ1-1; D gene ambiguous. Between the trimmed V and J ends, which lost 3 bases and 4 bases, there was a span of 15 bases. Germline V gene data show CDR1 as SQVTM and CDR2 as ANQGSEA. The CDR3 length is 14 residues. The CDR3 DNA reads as TGCAGCGTTGAGTGGGTGTGGTCCGGCACTGAAGCTTTCTTT. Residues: CSVEWVWSGTEAFF.

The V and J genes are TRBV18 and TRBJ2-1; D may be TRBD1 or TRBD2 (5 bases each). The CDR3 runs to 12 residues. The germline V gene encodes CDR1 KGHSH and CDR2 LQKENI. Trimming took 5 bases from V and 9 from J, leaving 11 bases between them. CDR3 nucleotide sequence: TGTGCCAGCTCATCATTCGGGGCTGAGCAGTTCTTC. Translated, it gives CASSSFGAEQFF.

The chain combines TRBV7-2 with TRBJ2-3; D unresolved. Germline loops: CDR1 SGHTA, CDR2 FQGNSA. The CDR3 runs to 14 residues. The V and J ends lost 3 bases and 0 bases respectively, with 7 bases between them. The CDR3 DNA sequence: TGTGCCAGCAGCTTCGGGTACAGCACAGATACGCAGTATTTT. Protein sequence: CASSFGYSTDTQYF.